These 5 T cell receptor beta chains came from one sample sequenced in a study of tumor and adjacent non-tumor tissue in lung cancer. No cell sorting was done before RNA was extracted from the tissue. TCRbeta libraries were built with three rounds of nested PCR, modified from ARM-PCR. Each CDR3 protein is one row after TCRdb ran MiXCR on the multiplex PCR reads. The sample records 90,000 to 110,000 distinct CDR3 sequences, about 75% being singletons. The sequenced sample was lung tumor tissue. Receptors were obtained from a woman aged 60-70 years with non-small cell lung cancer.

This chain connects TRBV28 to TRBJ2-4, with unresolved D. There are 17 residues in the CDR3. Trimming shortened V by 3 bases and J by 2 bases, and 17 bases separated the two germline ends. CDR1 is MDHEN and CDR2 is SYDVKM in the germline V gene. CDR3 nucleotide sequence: TGTGCCAGCAGTTTGCCCGACCCTGGAATAACCAAAAACATTCAGTACTTC. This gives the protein CASSLPDPGITKNIQYF.

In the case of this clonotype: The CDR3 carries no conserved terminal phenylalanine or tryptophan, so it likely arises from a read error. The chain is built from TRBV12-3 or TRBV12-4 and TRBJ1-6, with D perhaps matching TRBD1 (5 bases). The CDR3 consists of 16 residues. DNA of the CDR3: TGTGCCAGCAGTTTTCGAGGGGACTCCCTCGGATCACCTCTCCACTTA. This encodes CASSFRGDSLGSPLHL.

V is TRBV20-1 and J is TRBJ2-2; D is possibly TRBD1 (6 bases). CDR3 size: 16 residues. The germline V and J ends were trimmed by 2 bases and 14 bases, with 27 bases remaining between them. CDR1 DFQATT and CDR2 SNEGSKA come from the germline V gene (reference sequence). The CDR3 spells CSARIYITGMAGQLFF. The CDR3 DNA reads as TGCAGTGCTAGAATATATATTACAGGGATGGCCGGGCAACTGTTTTTT.

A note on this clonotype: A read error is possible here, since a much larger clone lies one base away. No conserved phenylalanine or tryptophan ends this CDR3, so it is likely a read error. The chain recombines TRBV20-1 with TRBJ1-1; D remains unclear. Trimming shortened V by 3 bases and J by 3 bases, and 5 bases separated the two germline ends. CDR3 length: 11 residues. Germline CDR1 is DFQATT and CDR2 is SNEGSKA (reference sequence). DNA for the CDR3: TGCAGTGCTAGTACGCACACTGAAGCTTTCCTT. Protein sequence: CSASTHTEAFL.

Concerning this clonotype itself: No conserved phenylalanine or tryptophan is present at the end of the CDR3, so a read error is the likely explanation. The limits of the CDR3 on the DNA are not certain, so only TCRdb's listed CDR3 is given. The CDR3 sequence: CASSLGGLYPYGYAI. The chain links TRBV11-2 to TRBJ1-2. 15 amino acids form the CDR3, both terminal residues included. Germline V gene sequence: CDR1 SGHAT, CDR2 FQNNGV.